Listed here are 29 T cell receptor beta chains from one sample, sequenced in a study of T cell responses to AZD1222 COVID-19 vaccine. Sequencing used immunoSEQ multiplex PCR; TCRdb keeps in-frame clones, though not all of them. The table has approximately 110,000 clones, 88% seen once. The sample was peripheral blood, taken on day 0 of AZD1222 vaccination. The receptors come from an adult in good health.

The V and J genes are TRBV7-9 and TRBJ2-6; D uncertain. CDR1 and CDR2 (germline): SEHNR, FQNEAQ (reference sequence). Trimming shortened V by 4 bases and J by 0 bases, and 13 bases separated the two germline ends. The CDR3 covers 17 residues. CDR3 coding DNA: TGTGCCAGCAGCTCTAGAAGCATAATCTCTGGGGCCAACGTCCTGACTTTC. Protein sequence: CASSSRSIISGANVLTF.

This chain joins TRBV6-7 and TRBJ1-2; 7 bases match TRBD1. TRBV6-7 is known as an ORF, though its function is uncertain. The length of the CDR3 is 17 residues. V lost 0 bases and J lost 2; bases outside the gene matches: 9. The CDR3, as DNA: TGTGCCAGCAGTTACTCACATGGACAGGATTTAAACTATGGCTACACCTTC. The encoded protein is CASSYSHGQDLNYGYTF.

This rearrangement joins TRBV7-9 to TRBJ2-7, with 7 bases that match TRBD2. Germline V gene data show CDR1 as SEHNR and CDR2 as FQNEAQ (reference sequence). V was clipped by 4 bases and J by 2 bases; unmatched bases: 5. CDR3 length: 14 residues. CDR3 residues: CASSSGTIPYEQYF. CDR3 DNA sequence: TGTGCCAGCAGCTCGGGGACTATACCCTACGAGCAGTACTTC.

The chain is built from TRBV5-1 and TRBJ2-3, with TRBD2 matching over 9 bases. The CDR3 is made up of 16 amino acids. V lost 0 bases, J lost 0 bases, and 2 bases stayed unmatched. Germline CDR1 is SGHRS and CDR2 is YFSETQ. Here the CDR3 DNA reads TGCGCCAGCAGCTTGGGGACTAGCGAAAGCACAGATACGCAGTATTTT. It translates to CASSLGTSESTDTQYF.

The chain carries TRBV19 and TRBJ2-4; 13 nucleotides align to TRBD2. The CDR3 has 18 residues. The germline V gene encodes CDR1 LNHDA and CDR2 SQIVND (reference sequence). Losses at the gene ends were 6 bases for V and 0 bases for J; bases not matched to a gene: 8. The CDR3 is CASSGTSGADLAKNIQYF. The CDR3 DNA is TGTGCCAGTAGCGGGACTAGCGGGGCTGATCTAGCCAAAAACATTCAGTACTTC.

The rearrangement joins TRBV5-4 to TRBJ2-5; no clear D. The germline V and J ends were trimmed by 2 bases and 0 bases, with 8 bases remaining between them. CDR3 length: 14 amino acids. The V gene's germline CDR1 is SGHNT and CDR2 YYREEE (reference sequence). The CDR3 is CASSLAGHQETQYF. The CDR3 DNA reads TGTGCCAGCAGCTTAGCCGGACACCAAGAGACCCAGTACTTC.

The chain employs TRBV27 and TRBJ1-5; a possible D gene is TRBD1 (5 bases). Germline CDR1 is MNHEY and CDR2 is SMNVEV (reference sequence). The ends were cut back, 4 bases at V and 5 bases at J, with 15 bases in the middle. There are 15 residues in the CDR3. The CDR3 region has the DNA TGTGCCAGCAGTTCCGGGGGAGGGGAGGATCAGCCCCAGCATTTT. Protein sequence: CASSSGGGEDQPQHF.

V gene TRBV5-8 combines with J gene TRBJ1-6; possibly TRBD1 for D (5 bases). This CDR3 is 15 amino acids long. CDR1 SGHTS and CDR2 YDEGEE come from the germline V gene. V dropped 4 bases and J dropped 4 bases, with 12 bases sitting between them. The DNA of the CDR3 is TGTGCCAGCAGCCCCGGAGGGGTGTATAATTCACCCCTCCACTTT. Translation: CASSPGGVYNSPLHF.

The chain uses TRBV4-3 and TRBJ2-2; 8 bases agree with TRBD2. This CDR3 is built from 18 residues. Germline V lookup: CDR1 LGHNA, CDR2 YSLEER. The V gene end was trimmed by 1 base and the J gene end by 0 bases; junction bases not matched to a gene: 7. CDR3 region: CASSQVPAGGSNTGELFF. CDR3 bases: TGCGCCAGCAGCCAAGTTCCCGCGGGGGGATCGAACACCGGGGAGCTGTTTTTT.

The chain carries TRBV14 and TRBJ2-7; D gene unclear. With 2 bases removed from V and 0 bases from J, the gap between germline ends came to 5 bases. This CDR3 contains 13 residues. Germline assignment: CDR1 SGHDN and CDR2 FVKESK. CDR3 nucleotide sequence: TGTGCCAGCAGCCAAAGCAGCTCCTACGAGCAGTACTTC. It yields the protein CASSQSSSYEQYF.

This chain links TRBV6-4 with TRBJ2-3, with TRBD2 matching over 11 bases. The CDR3 runs 15 residues. Trimming cost V 6 bases and J 6 bases; bases outside gene matches: 8. Germline V gene lookup returns CDR1 MRHNA and CDR2 SNTAGT. As DNA, the CDR3 is TGTGCCAGCAGCCCGACTAGCGGGGCTGGGGATACGCAGTATTTT. Translated: CASSPTSGAGDTQYF.

CDR3 loop: CASKATGTDTQYF. CDR3 nucleotides: TGTGCCAGCAAGGCCACGGGCACAGATACGCAGTATTTT. The chain couples TRBV27 to TRBJ2-3; D ambiguous. The V end lost 7 bases, the J end lost 1 base, and 9 bases lay between the germline ends. The CDR3 is 13 amino acids. Looked up from germline, CDR1 is MNHEY and CDR2 is SMNVEV (reference sequence).

The gene calls are TRBV4-1 and TRBJ2-7, with D perhaps matching TRBD2 (6 bases). Germline V gene sequence: CDR1 MGHRA, CDR2 YSYEKL. Trimming cost V 4 bases and J 2 bases, with 18 bases left between them. The CDR3 has 16 amino acids. This chain's CDR3 is CASSPGEGRGTYEQYF. Here the CDR3 DNA reads TGCGCCAGCAGCCCGGGAGAGGGACGGGGGACCTACGAGCAGTACTTC.

V is TRBV18 and J is TRBJ1-2; D gene unclear. Trimming cost V 3 bases and J 0 bases, with 14 bases left between them. This CDR3 has 16 residues. Germline values: CDR1 KGHSH, CDR2 LQKENI. The CDR3 protein is CASSPMNPPANYGYTF. The CDR3 nucleotides are TGTGCCAGCTCACCGATGAACCCCCCGGCTAACTATGGCTACACCTTC.

The chain links TRBV24-1 to TRBJ2-7; 7 nucleotides match TRBD1. This CDR3 has 16 residues. Per germline, CDR1 KGHDR and CDR2 SFDVKD. The trim removed 2 bases at V and 3 bases at J, leaving 9 bases unmatched. CDR3 nucleotides: TGTGCCACCAGTGATTGGGGTTCAGGGGACAGCTACGAGCAGTACTTC. It codes for CATSDWGSGDSYEQYF.

The genes are TRBV12-3 or TRBV12-4 and TRBJ1-2, with D unclear. Trimming took off 0 bases at V and 5 bases at J, with 4 bases between the two ends. The CDR3 covers 12 residues. CDR3 nucleotides: TGTGCCAGCAGTTTAGCGGGTTATGGCTACACCTTC. This gives the protein CASSLAGYGYTF.

J is TRBJ1-1 and V is TRBV11-2, with D possibly being TRBD1 (6 bases). V was clipped by 4 bases and J by 6 bases, with 12 bases between them. Germline loops: CDR1 SGHAT, CDR2 FQNNGV. The CDR3 has 13 amino acids. CDR3 protein: CASSSQGSAEAFF. The DNA of the CDR3 is TGTGCCAGCAGCTCCCAGGGGAGCGCTGAAGCTTTCTTT.

The chain is built from TRBV12-3 or TRBV12-4 and TRBJ1-5; D is uncertain. The CDR3 is 13 residues long. V dropped 3 bases and J dropped 5 bases, with 8 bases sitting between them. CDR3 nucleotide sequence: TGTGCCAGCAGTTTTCCGAGTTATCAGCCCCAGCATTTT. It is translated as CASSFPSYQPQHF.

The V and J genes are TRBV3-1 (or the pseudogene TRBV3-2) and TRBJ1-1; a possible D gene is TRBD1 (6 bases). Trimming removed 1 base at V and 3 bases at J, with 18 bases between. Germline CDR1 is LGHDT and CDR2 is YNNKEL (reference sequence). The CDR3 extends over 17 amino acids. The CDR3 spells CASSQGSWGRIDTEAFF. The CDR3 DNA reads as TGTGCCAGCAGCCAAGGATCGTGGGGGCGGATTGACACTGAAGCTTTCTTT.

The chain combines TRBV28 with TRBJ2-5, with D perhaps matching TRBD1 (8 bases). Trimming took off 7 bases at V and 5 bases at J, with 23 bases between the two ends. The CDR3 length is 16 residues. Germline CDR1 is MDHEN and CDR2 is SYDVKM. In DNA, the CDR3 is TGTGCCAGCAACGACCAACAGGGGGGGGGCTATGAGACCCAGTACTTC. As protein: CASNDQQGGGYETQYF.

The chain uses TRBV10-1 and TRBJ1-1; D remains unclear. Germline V gene sequence: CDR1 WNHNN, CDR2 SYGVQD (reference sequence). The CDR3 contains 14 residues. With 0 bases removed from V and 6 bases from J, the gap between germline ends came to 11 bases. This CDR3 is CASSESIWGSEAFF. In DNA, the CDR3 is TGCGCCAGCAGTGAGTCGATTTGGGGATCTGAAGCTTTCTTT.

The rearrangement links TRBV9 to TRBJ2-2; the match to TRBD2 covers 7 bases. This CDR3 has 16 residues. The V segment lost 4 bases and the J segment 4 bases; nucleotides outside the gene matches: 10. The germline V gene encodes CDR1 SGDLS and CDR2 YYNGEE. The CDR3 coding sequence is TGTGCCAGCAGCCCCCGCGGGGGAATAAGCACCGGGGAGCTGTTTTTT. Amino acids: CASSPRGGISTGELFF.

This sequence joins TRBV18 and TRBJ1-3; D is perhaps TRBD1 (5 bases). Between the trimmed V and J ends, which lost 3 bases and 3 bases, there was a span of 18 bases. CDR3 length: 17 residues. Germline CDR1 reads KGHSH; CDR2 reads LQKENI. The CDR3 sequence: CASSPPSRAMVGNTIYF. CDR3 DNA sequence: TGTGCCAGCTCACCGCCGAGCAGGGCGATGGTTGGAAACACCATATATTTT.

A remark on this clone: The germline gene is not matched at one end of the junction; a read error may be the cause. The chain has TRBV7-7 and TRBJ1-3; D call uncertain. Germline-derived CDR1 and CDR2 are SSHAT and FNYEAQ (reference sequence). The CDR3 totals 16 residues. The CDR3 bases are TGTGCTAGCAGCACCGGACTCCCGAGCTCTGGAAACACCATATATTTT. It is translated as CASSTGLPSSGNTIYF.

This clone was detected a few times. The CDR3 DNA reads as TGCGCCAGCAGCACTCGGACAGGGAAGAACACTGAAGCTTTCTTT. It yields the protein CASSTRTGKNTEAFF. This sequence joins TRBV5-1 and TRBJ1-1; 8 bases are a match to TRBD1. Trimming took 4 bases from V and 1 from J; bases not matched to a gene: 6. CDR1 is SGHRS and CDR2 is YFSETQ in the germline V gene. This CDR3 spans 15 amino acids.

V is TRBV9 and J is TRBJ2-3; tentatively, D is TRBD1 or TRBD2 (5 bases each). Deletions cut 3 bases from V and 0 bases from J, with 5 bases between. Germline values: CDR1 SGDLS, CDR2 YYNGEE. The CDR3 length is 13 residues. The CDR3 spells CASSGGSTDTQYF. CDR3 bases: TGTGCCAGCAGCGGGGGGAGCACAGATACGCAGTATTTT.

This chain joins TRBV7-6 and TRBJ1-4; 9 nucleotides line up with TRBD1. Germline values: CDR1 SGHVS, CDR2 FNYEAQ. The CDR3 is 17 amino acids. The trim removed 1 base at V and 7 bases at J, leaving 10 bases unmatched. CDR3 sequence: CASSLGIPGQGSEKLFF. The CDR3 nucleotides read TGTGCCAGCAGCTTAGGGATCCCGGGACAGGGTTCTGAAAAACTGTTTTTT. The whole variable domain, filled in from reference TRBV7-6 and TRBJ1-4, reads GAGVSQSPRYKVTKRGQDVALRCDPISGHVSLYWYRQALGQGPEFLTYFNYEAQQDKSGLPNDRFSAERPEGSISTLTIQRTEQRDSAMYRCASSLGIPGQGSEKLFFGSGTQLSVL.

This clone was seen a handful of times. The gene calls are TRBV6-2 or TRBV6-3 and TRBJ2-7; 10 positions match TRBD1. Germline CDR1 MNHEY, CDR2 SVGEGT. The length of the CDR3 is 15 residues. The V gene end was trimmed by 6 bases and the J gene end by 1 base; junction bases not matched to a gene: 6. This CDR3 is CASSSGTGDSYEQYF. The CDR3, as DNA: TGTGCCAGCAGCTCCGGGACAGGGGATTCCTACGAGCAGTACTTC.

The chain combines TRBV13 with TRBJ2-7, with D unclear. The CDR3 is 13 residues long. The germline CDR1 and CDR2 sequences are PRHDT and FYEKMQ (reference sequence). The V gene lost 5 bases and the J gene lost 6 bases, with 14 bases spanning the gap. As DNA, the CDR3 is TGTGCCAGCAGCACTGGGGTCCCCTCCGAGCAGTACTTC. Encoded protein: CASSTGVPSEQYF.